This T cell receptor (beta chain) is drawn from a study of blood T cells in healthy people across ages. Study-wide results and caveats: Researchers said unsorted PBMCs prevented a conclusive naive versus antigen-experienced comparison. Estimated diversity that came from one million T cells was considered an underestimate.

The authors ran a second PCR of roughly 6 to 12 cycles using a sample-barcoded 5' primer and a J-beta primer mix. TCRdb analysed the 5' RACE reads with MiXCR anew, one entry per CDR3 protein. The profile shows 800,000 to 950,000 distinct CDR3 sequences, under 35% of them singletons. Ten or more counts support this clonotype. No antigen is known for it. Russia was home to the donors, healthy Caucasian individuals aged about 6 to 90. The length of the CDR3 is 12 residues. V was pared by 4 bases and J by 2 bases, with 7 bases between. The germline gives CDR1 SGHRS, CDR2 YFSETQ. This sample was shared with a second study, whose subject was T cells of mothers and their children.

The chain employs TRBV5-1 and TRBJ2-7; a weak D match, TRBD2 (5 bases). The sequence was obtained from a woman aged 40 to 50 in good health. The sample taken for sequencing was blood. The CDR3 DNA sequence: TGCGCCAGCAGCACCGGGACCTACGAGCAGTACTTC. This sequence encodes CASSTGTYEQYF.